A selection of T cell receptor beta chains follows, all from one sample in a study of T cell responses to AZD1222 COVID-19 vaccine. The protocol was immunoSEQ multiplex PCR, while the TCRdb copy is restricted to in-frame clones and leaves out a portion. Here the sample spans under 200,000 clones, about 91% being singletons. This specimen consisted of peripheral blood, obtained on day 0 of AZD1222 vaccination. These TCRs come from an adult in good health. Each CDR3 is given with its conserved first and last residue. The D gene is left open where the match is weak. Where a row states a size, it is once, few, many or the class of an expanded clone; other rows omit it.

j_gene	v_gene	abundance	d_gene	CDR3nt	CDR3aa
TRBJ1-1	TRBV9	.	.	TGTGCCAGCAGCGTAGAGGTCGCGGGGCGAACTGAAGCTTTCTTT	CASSVEVAGRTEAFF
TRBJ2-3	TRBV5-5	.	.	TGTGCCAGCAGCCCCATAGCGGACCTTGGGGATACGCAGTATTTT	CASSPIADLGDTQYF
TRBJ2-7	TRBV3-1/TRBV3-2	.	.	TGTGCCAGCAGCCAGGTTCTTTACGAGCAGTACTTC	CASSQVLYEQYF
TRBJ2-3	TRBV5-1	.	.	TGCGCCAGCAGCTTGGAAGTGGCAGGGTCAGATACGCAGTATTTT	CASSLEVAGSDTQYF
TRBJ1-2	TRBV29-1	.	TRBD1	TGCAGCGTTGACTCCGGGACAGCGAGGGGCTACACCTTC	CSVDSGTARGYTF
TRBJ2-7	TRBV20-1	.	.	TGCAGTGCTAGGAGGTCCGGCGAGCAGTACTTC	CSARRSGEQYF
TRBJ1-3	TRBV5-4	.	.	TGTGCCAGCAGCCCGGACGGGGGGCTCACTGGAAACACCATATATTTT	CASSPDGGLTGNTIYF
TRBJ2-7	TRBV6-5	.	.	TGTGCCAGCGGCCCACTCCCCCTCTCCTACGAGCAGTACTTC	CASGPLPLSYEQYF
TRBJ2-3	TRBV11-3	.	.	TGTGCCAGCAGCGCCGGGGGCGGGACAGATACGCAGTATTTT	CASSAGGGTDTQYF
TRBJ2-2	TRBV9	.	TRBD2	TGTGCCAGCAGCGTGGGAGGGACCGGGGAGCTGTTTTTT	CASSVGGTGELFF
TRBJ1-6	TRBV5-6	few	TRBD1	TGTGCCAGCAGCTGGGACAGGGATTCACCCCTCCACTTT	CASSWDRDSPLHF
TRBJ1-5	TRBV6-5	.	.	TGTGCCAGCACTCACACCTCAGGGGATCAGCCCCAGCATTTT	CASTHTSGDQPQHF
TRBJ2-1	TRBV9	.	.	TGTGCCAGCAGCGTAGGGGGAGGAGAGGCGAGGTACAATGAGCAGTTCTTC	CASSVGGGEARYNEQFF
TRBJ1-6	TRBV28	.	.	TGTGCCAGCACGGAGGTGGTGTATAATTCACCCCTCCACTTT	CASTEVVYNSPLHF
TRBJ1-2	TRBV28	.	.	TGTGCCACCCGGACAGAAGTCTATGGCTACACCTTC	CATRTEVYGYTF
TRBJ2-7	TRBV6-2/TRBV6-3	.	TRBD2	TGTGCCAGCAGTTGGTCCGGGACTAGCGGGAGGCGGGAGCAGTACTTC	CASSWSGTSGRREQYF
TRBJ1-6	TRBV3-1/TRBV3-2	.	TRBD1	TGTGCCAGCAGCCCAGGACAGGATAATTCACCCCTCCACTTT	CASSPGQDNSPLHF
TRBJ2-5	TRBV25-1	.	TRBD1	TGTGCCAGCAGCAAACAGGGGGCAGGGGAGACCCAGTACTTC	CASSKQGAGETQYF
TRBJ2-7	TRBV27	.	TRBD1	TGTGCCAGCAGTCGGGACAGAACCTACGAGCAGTACTTC	CASSRDRTYEQYF
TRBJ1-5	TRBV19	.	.	TGTGCCAGTAGCCCATTAGGGGGGATTAGCAATCAGCCCCAGCATTTT	CASSPLGGISNQPQHF
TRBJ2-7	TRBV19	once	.	TGTGCCAGTAGTATAGATTTGGAAAGGGGGACCTACGAGCAGTACTTC	CASSIDLERGTYEQYF
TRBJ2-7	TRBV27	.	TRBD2	TGTGCCAGCAGTTTATCGACTAGCGGGGCGATCGAGCAGTACTTC	CASSLSTSGAIEQYF